The clone carrying this T cell receptor beta chain has at least ten counts. The antigen is unknown. The sample belongs to a study of T cells after yellow fever vaccination. For the study at large: Each low-cell-number fraction was prepared by means of SMART-Seq v4 Ultra Low Input.

Template switching by 5'RACE produced TCR cDNA, adding a universal primer site and UMIs. TCRdb itself ran the 5' RACE reads through MiXCR, one entry per CDR3 protein. The sample lists about 220,000 distinct CDR3 sequences, roughly 3% occurring once. Study results and limitations: Only a small proportion of the clonotypes turned up in both the CD4 and the CD8 compartments, likely arising from convergent recombination.

Germline V gives CDR1 DFQATT, CDR2 SNEGSKA (reference sequence). The V gene lost 2 bases and the J gene lost 0 bases, with 10 bases spanning the gap. CDR3 length: 14 residues. The chain couples TRBV20-1 to TRBJ2-5; unclear D gene. This TCR was sampled from a man aged 18 to 29 who received the YFV17D yellow fever vaccine. The sequences come from CD4+ T cells sorted from PBMCs, collected 10 days after the yellow fever booster vaccination. In DNA, the CDR3 is TGCAGTGCTAGAAAGGGCACAGACCAAGAGACCCAGTACTTC. It translates to CSARKGTDQETQYF.